This T cell receptor (beta chain) was captured by sequencing in a study of T cell clonotyping in hematopoietic cell transplantation. CDR1 is SGHVS, CDR2 FQNEAQ, per germline. V dropped 2 bases and J dropped 4; count of bases not matched to a gene: 3. The CDR3 is 14 amino acids. This table comes from immunoSEQ multiplex PCR, and its TCRdb copy is limited to in-frame clones, with some not included. This table holds some 9,400 clones, nearly 80% found once. Samples: about 28 days before transplant, then days 30, 100 and 180 after. The TCR originated in a male patient aged 40-50 years who had an allogeneic stem cell transplant from a related donor, so the T cells may come from the graft donor. Some clones in this sample may be carry-over from other donors' samples. The input for sequencing was PBMCs, taken 180 days after allogeneic stem cell transplant. The rearrangement links TRBV7-8 to TRBJ2-7; 9 positions agree with TRBD1. CDR3 residues: CASSLTGGLYEQYF. CDR3 DNA: TGTGCCAGCAGCTTAACAGGGGGCTTGTACGAGCAGTACTTC.